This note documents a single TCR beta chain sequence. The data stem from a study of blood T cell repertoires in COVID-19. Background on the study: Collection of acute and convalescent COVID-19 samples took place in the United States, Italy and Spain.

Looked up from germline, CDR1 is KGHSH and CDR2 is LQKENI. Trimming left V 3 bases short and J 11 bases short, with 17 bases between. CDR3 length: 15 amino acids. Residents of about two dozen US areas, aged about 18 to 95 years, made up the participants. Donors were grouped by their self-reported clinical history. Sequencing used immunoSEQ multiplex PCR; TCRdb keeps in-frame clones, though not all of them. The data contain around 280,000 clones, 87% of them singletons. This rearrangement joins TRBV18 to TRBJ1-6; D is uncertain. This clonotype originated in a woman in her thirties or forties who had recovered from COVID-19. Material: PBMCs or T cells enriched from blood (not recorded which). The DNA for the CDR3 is TGTGCCAGCTCACCTTCATCCACCAATAGAGCACCCCTCCACTTT. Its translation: CASSPSSTNRAPLHF.